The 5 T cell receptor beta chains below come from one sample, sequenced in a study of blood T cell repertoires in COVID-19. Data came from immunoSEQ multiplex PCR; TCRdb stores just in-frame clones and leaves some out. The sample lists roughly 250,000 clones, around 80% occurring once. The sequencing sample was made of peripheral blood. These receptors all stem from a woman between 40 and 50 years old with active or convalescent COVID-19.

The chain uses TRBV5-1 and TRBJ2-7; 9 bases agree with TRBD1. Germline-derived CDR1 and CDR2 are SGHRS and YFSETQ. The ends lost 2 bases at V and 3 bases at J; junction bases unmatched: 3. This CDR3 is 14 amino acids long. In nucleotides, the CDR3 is TGCGCCAGCAGCTTTGGGACAGGGCTCTACGAGCAGTACTTC. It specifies CASSFGTGLYEQYF.

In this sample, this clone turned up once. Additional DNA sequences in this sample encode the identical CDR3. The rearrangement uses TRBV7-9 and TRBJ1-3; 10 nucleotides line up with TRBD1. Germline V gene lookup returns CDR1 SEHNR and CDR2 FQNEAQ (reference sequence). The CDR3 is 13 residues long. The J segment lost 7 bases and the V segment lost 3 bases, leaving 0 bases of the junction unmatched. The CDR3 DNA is TGTGCCAGCAGCTTGGGACAGGGGAACACCATATATTTT. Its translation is CASSLGQGNTIYF.

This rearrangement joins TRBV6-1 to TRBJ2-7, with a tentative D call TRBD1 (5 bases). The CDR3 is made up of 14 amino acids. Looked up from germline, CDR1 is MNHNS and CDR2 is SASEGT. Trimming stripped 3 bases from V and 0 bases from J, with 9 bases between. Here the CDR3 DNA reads TGTGCCAGCAGTGAGGGGCGTAGCTCCTACGAGCAGTACTTC. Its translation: CASSEGRSSYEQYF.

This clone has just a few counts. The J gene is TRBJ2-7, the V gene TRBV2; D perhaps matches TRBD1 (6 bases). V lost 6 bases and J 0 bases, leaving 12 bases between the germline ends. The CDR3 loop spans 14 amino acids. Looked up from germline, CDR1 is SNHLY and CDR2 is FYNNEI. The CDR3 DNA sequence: TGTGCCAGCAGCTATGACAGGTCCTCCTACGAGCAGTACTTC. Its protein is CASSYDRSSYEQYF.

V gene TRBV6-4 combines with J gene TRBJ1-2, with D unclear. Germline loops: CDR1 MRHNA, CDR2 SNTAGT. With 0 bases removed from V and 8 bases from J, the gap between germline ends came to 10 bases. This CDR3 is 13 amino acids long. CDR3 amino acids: CASSDSLSGGYTF. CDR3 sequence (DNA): TGTGCCAGCAGTGACTCGCTCAGTGGCGGCTACACCTTC.